One sample yielded the 18 T cell receptor beta chains listed below, sequenced in a study of T cells in Graves' hyperthyroidism and ophthalmopathy (dated by TCRdb to about 2019). Libraries were prepared through multiplex PCR. The sequencer was an Illumina HiSeq 2000. The TCR beta CDR3 regions were amplified from the RNA transcripts. The TCR CDR3 was subjected to a first round of RT-PCR using the HTBI primer set and the Qiagen OneStep RT-PCR kit. TCRdb reprocessing: public reads trimmed at Q25 with fastp, clones called with MiXCR, in-frame beta chains kept. Rows with one shared CDR3 protein collapse into an entry with the most common genes and DNA. This sample has 600,000 or so distinct CDR3 sequences in its table, and approximately 44% of those were observed once. Together, the top ten hold about 8.2% of the sample. The sequenced material came from peripheral blood or thyroid tissue (not recorded which). The receptor set was obtained from a woman aged 18-29 years with Graves' hyperthyroidism. Donor details come from another sample of the same person, matched by shared clones.

This clonotype has a handful of counts. The chain carries TRBV9 and TRBJ1-4; D gene unclear. The germline V gene has CDR1 SGDLS and CDR2 YYNGEE. There are 11 residues in the CDR3. Deletions cut 7 bases from V and 13 bases from J, with 14 bases between. This chain's CDR3 is CASSPGEVLFF. The CDR3, as DNA: TGTGCCAGCTCACCCGGGGAAGTACTGTTTTTT.

The CDR3 region is CASSHTPGEQYF. CDR3 nucleotide sequence: TGCGCCAGCAGCCACACCCCTGGGGAGCAGTACTTC. The rearrangement uses TRBV5-1 and TRBJ2-7; D gene ambiguous. Trimming left V 4 bases short and J 7 bases short, with 12 bases between. Germline CDR1 reads SGHRS; CDR2 reads YFSETQ. This CDR3 comprises 12 residues.

On this clonotype itself: A read error may account for a junction end that differs from germline. V is TRBV7-2 and J is TRBJ2-5, with 13 nucleotides matching TRBD2. The CDR3 covers 15 residues. The germline V gene has CDR1 SGHTA and CDR2 FQGNSA. The DNA for the CDR3 is TGTGCCGGCAGCTCCGGACTAGCGGGAGAAGAGACCCAGTACTTC. Its translation is CAGSSGLAGEETQYF.

Comments on this clonotype: The junction departs from the called germline gene at one end, perhaps through a read error. The V and J genes are TRBV20-1 and TRBJ1-2; D ambiguous. CDR3 length: 15 residues. Germline lookup yields CDR1 DFQATT and CDR2 SNEGSKA (reference sequence). CDR3 bases: TGCAGTGCGCTGGACCTCAAGGAAGCTAACTATGGCTACATCTTC. Translation: CSALDLKEANYGYIF.

The rearrangement uses TRBV2 and TRBJ1-3; a possible D gene is TRBD1 (6 bases). Trimming took off 2 bases at V and 5 bases at J, with 13 bases between the two ends. CDR3 length equals 15 residues. The germline CDR1 and CDR2 sequences are SNHLY and FYNNEI. CDR3 sequence (DNA): TGTGCCAGCAGTGAACTAGCGGGGGCCAGAAACACCATATATTTT. Translation gives CASSELAGARNTIYF.

The V gene is TRBV10-3, the J gene TRBJ1-1, with 10 positions matching TRBD1. J lost 4 bases, V lost 11 bases, and 10 bases had no gene match. Germline V gene sequence: CDR1 ENHRY, CDR2 SYGVKD. The CDR3 contains 14 residues. CDR3 sequence reads: CASLDRGRSTEAFF. The CDR3, as DNA: TGTGCCTCCCTAGACAGGGGGCGGTCCACTGAAGCTTTCTTT.

The table lists this clonotype with many counts. The rearrangement links TRBV29-1 to TRBJ2-2; D is ambiguous. Germline V gene lookup returns CDR1 SQVTM and CDR2 ANQGSEA. The CDR3 sequence is 11 residues long. Trimming stripped 3 bases from V and 3 bases from J, with 2 bases between. The CDR3 DNA follows: TGCAGCGTTGACGACACCGGGGAGCTGTTTTTT. It encodes CSVDDTGELFF.

This clonotype was detected once. This chain connects TRBV7-8 to TRBJ1-4, with D maybe TRBD1 (5 bases). The ends were cut back, 4 bases at V and 6 bases at J, with 18 bases in the middle. Germline lookup yields CDR1 SGHVS and CDR2 FQNEAQ. CDR3 length equals 16 residues. The CDR3 loop reads CASSSVSGRYDEKLFF. The CDR3 DNA reads TGTGCCAGCAGCTCCGTTTCGGGGCGGTATGATGAAAAACTGTTTTTT. Based on the CDR3 plus reference TRBV7-8 and TRBJ1-4, the full variable domain is GAGVSQSPRYKVAKRGQDVALRCDPISGHVSLFWYQQALGQGPEFLTYFQNEAQLDKSGLPSDRFFAERPEGSVSTLKIQRTQQEDSAVYLCASSSVSGRYDEKLFFGSGTQLSVL.

The V and J genes are TRBV7-9 and TRBJ1-6; possibly TRBD1 for D (6 bases). This CDR3 contains 15 residues. Per germline, CDR1 SEHNR and CDR2 FQNEAQ (reference sequence). V gave up 5 bases and J gave up 5 bases, with 13 bases separating them. Written as DNA, the CDR3 is TGTGCCAGCAGCCGATGGGACACCCATAATTCACCCCTCCACTTT. Encoded protein: CASSRWDTHNSPLHF.

This clonotype turned up a few times. The rearrangement links TRBV29-1 to TRBJ1-2; tentative D call: TRBD1 (5 bases). V was trimmed by 8 bases and J by 3 bases, leaving 7 bases between them. CDR1 is SQVTM, CDR2 ANQGSEA, per germline. The CDR3 totals 10 residues. The CDR3 spells CSLGDYGYTF. The CDR3, as DNA: TGCAGCTTAGGGGACTATGGCTACACCTTC.

There are a few counts of this clonotype. CDR3 coding DNA: TGCAGTGCCATGGGACTAGAAGAGACCCAGTACTTC. Translating it yields CSAMGLEETQYF. The V gene is TRBV20-1, the J gene TRBJ2-5; 8 nucleotides agree with TRBD2. The CDR3 spans 12 residues. V lost 6 bases and J lost 3; bases outside the gene matches: 3. The V gene's germline CDR1 is DFQATT and CDR2 SNEGSKA (reference sequence).

This clonotype was counted many times. The chain employs TRBV6-5 and TRBJ2-7; D call uncertain. The CDR3 runs 13 residues. CDR1 and CDR2 from the germline V gene are MNHEY and SVGAGI. V was clipped by 4 bases and J by 6 bases, with 13 bases between them. The CDR3 DNA follows: TGTGCCAGCAGTTCCACGGATGTCCCCGAGCAGTACTTC. Amino acid sequence: CASSSTDVPEQYF.

This clonotype occurred a few times. The chain links TRBV10-3 to TRBJ1-5; D is unresolved. In germline, CDR1 is ENHRY, CDR2 SYGVKD. V was pared by 3 bases and J by 4 bases, with 10 bases between. CDR3 length: 14 amino acids. The CDR3 bases are TGTGCCATCAGTGAAATAGCAGCTAATCAGCCCCAGCATTTT. It translates to CAISEIAANQPQHF.

This chain uses TRBV20-1 with TRBJ2-5; D is perhaps TRBD2 (5 bases). Between the trimmed V and J ends, which lost 6 bases and 2 bases, there was a span of 13 bases. The germline V gene encodes CDR1 DFQATT and CDR2 SNEGSKA (reference sequence). This CDR3 has 13 amino acids. The CDR3 nucleotides are TGCAGTGCGAACCCGGGGATTCAAGAGACCCAGTACTTC. It translates to CSANPGIQETQYF.

This clonotype has a count of ten or more. The rearrangement joins TRBV7-9 to TRBJ1-2; D gene unclear. V gave up 4 bases and J gave up 4 bases, with 7 bases separating them. The CDR3 sequence is 12 residues long. Germline V gene sequence: CDR1 SEHNR, CDR2 FQNEAQ (reference sequence). The CDR3 region is CASSSEGYGYTF. The DNA for the CDR3 is TGTGCCAGCAGCTCGGAGGGCTATGGCTACACCTTC.

This clonotype occurred a few times. V and J are TRBV24-1 and TRBJ2-7; TRBD2 matches at 7 bases. V gave up 4 bases and J gave up 1 base; unmatched junction bases: 12. Germline CDR1 KGHDR, CDR2 SFDVKD. The CDR3 has 17 amino acids. CDR3 amino acids: CATSDLVEAGWSYEQYF. CDR3 in DNA: TGTGCCACCAGTGACCTTGTGGAAGCGGGATGGTCCTACGAGCAGTACTTC.

This sequence joins TRBV15 and TRBJ1-1; TRBD1 matches 7 bases. The germline CDR1 and CDR2 sequences are LNHNV and YYDKDF (reference sequence). The CDR3 contains 13 residues. V gave up 6 bases and J gave up 14 bases; unmatched junction bases: 15. The chain's CDR3 is CATRVKDRAEAFF. CDR3 in DNA: TGTGCCACCAGAGTCAAAGACAGGGCGGAGGCCTTCTTT.

J is TRBJ2-2 and V is TRBV2, with D unresolved. Germline V gene sequence: CDR1 SNHLY, CDR2 FYNNEI. V was cut by 6 bases and J by 8 bases, with 10 bases left in between. The CDR3 spans 12 residues. CDR3 DNA sequence: TGTGCCAGCAGGTCCGACCGGGGGGAGCTGTTTTTT. Its protein product is CASRSDRGELFF. Looking up the rest from reference TRBV2 and TRBJ2-2 gives the full variable domain: EPEVTQTPSHQVTQMGQEVILRCVPISNHLYFYWYRQILGQKVEFLVSFYNNEISEKSEIFDDQFSVERPDGSNFTLKIRSTKLEDSAMYFCASRSDRGELFFGEGSRLTVL.